These 13 T cell receptor beta chains were sequenced from one sample in a study of T-cell reconstitution after alpha-beta-depleted transplantation in children. Molecular barcoding with unique molecular identifiers was used for the TCRbeta library. TCRdb called the PCR reads again in MiXCR, with one record for every CDR3 protein. The data show more than 200,000 distinct CDR3 sequences, roughly 18% seen once. The sample was PBMCs, mostly from graft donor cells, taken 360 days after TCRalphabeta/CD19-depleted stem cell transplant. The receptors derive from a male patient under 10 years old who had a stem cell transplant for acute lymphoblastic leukemia, so the T cells may come from the graft donor.

A few counts support this clonotype. This chain joins TRBV12-3 or TRBV12-4 and TRBJ2-1; weak D call: TRBD2 (5 bases). V was cut by 7 bases and J by 0 bases, with 10 bases left in between. The CDR3 is made up of 14 amino acids. The CDR3 DNA sequence: TGTGCCAGCAACAGAGGGAGCTCCTACAATGAGCAGTTCTTC. It is translated as CASNRGSSYNEQFF.

This chain links TRBV21-1 with TRBJ1-5; the listed D gene, TRBD1, was not tested against the DNA. TRBV21-1 represents a pseudogene. The CDR3 loop spans 15 amino acids. The CDR3 region has the DNA TGTGCCAGCAGCAACAGGACCAGGGAGGCCCAGCCCCAGCATTTT. Its translation is CASSNRTREAQPQHF.

V gene TRBV5-6 combines with J gene TRBJ2-4, with D unclear. Trimming left V 4 bases short and J 6 bases short, with 14 bases between. This CDR3 spans 14 amino acids. CDR1 SGHDT and CDR2 YYEEEE come from the germline V gene. The CDR3: CASSASHSSNIQYF. CDR3 bases: TGTGCCAGCAGCGCGTCGCATTCCTCAAACATTCAGTACTTC.

The sample holds a few counts of this clonotype. The genes are TRBV5-1 and TRBJ2-7; possibly TRBD1 or TRBD2 for D (5 bases each). Deletions cut 3 bases from V and 3 bases from J, with 10 bases between. The germline V gene encodes CDR1 SGHRS and CDR2 YFSETQ. CDR3 length equals 13 residues. CDR3 sequence: CASSWRGDYEQYF. The CDR3 DNA reads as TGCGCCAGCAGCTGGAGAGGGGACTACGAGCAGTACTTC.

There are a few counts of this clonotype. V is TRBV12-3 or TRBV12-4 and J is TRBJ2-7; the D is unclear. Trimming left V 4 bases short and J 9 bases short, with 10 bases between. The CDR3 loop spans 11 amino acids. CDR3 sequence (DNA): TGTGCCAGCAGTTCACGGGTGCGGCAGTACTTC. This codes for CASSSRVRQYF.

This clonotype has at least ten counts. The CDR3 bases are TGCAGTGCTAGAGGTCTTAGCGGGATGATTAATGAGCAGTTCTTC. This encodes CSARGLSGMINEQFF. The gene calls are TRBV20-1 and TRBJ2-1, with 8 bases fitting TRBD2. Germline CDR1 reads DFQATT; CDR2 reads SNEGSKA (reference sequence). Trimming cost V 1 base and J 7 bases; bases outside gene matches: 9. CDR3 length: 15 amino acids.

The chain recombines TRBV5-1 with TRBJ2-7; perhaps TRBD1 as D (5 bases). The CDR3 is 16 residues long. Germline CDR1 and CDR2: SGHRS and YFSETQ. V was trimmed by 0 bases and J by 2 bases, leaving 15 bases between them. The CDR3, as DNA: TGCGCCAGCAGCTTGGTTCTCCAGGGTGGTACCTACGAGCAGTACTTC. This translates into CASSLVLQGGTYEQYF.

This chain uses TRBV7-2 with TRBJ2-1, with D perhaps assigned TRBD1 or TRBD2 (5 bases each). This CDR3 contains 14 residues. Germline V gene data show CDR1 as SGHTA and CDR2 as FQGNSA. V lost 6 bases and J 8 bases, leaving 17 bases between the germline ends. CDR3 protein: CASRLGPTMDEQFF. In DNA, the CDR3 is TGTGCCAGCAGGCTGGGACCCACCATGGATGAGCAGTTCTTC.

This clonotype was seen only a few times. The V and J genes are TRBV29-1 and TRBJ2-6; maybe TRBD1 (6 bases). Per germline, CDR1 SQVTM and CDR2 ANQGSEA. V lost 6 bases and J 2 bases, leaving 11 bases between the germline ends. The CDR3 consists of 14 residues. DNA for the CDR3: TGCAGCGTGGAACAGGGTCCTGGGGCCAACGTCCTGACTTTC. Translated, it gives CSVEQGPGANVLTF.

The V and J genes are TRBV4-2 and TRBJ1-4; no clear D. CDR1 and CDR2 from the germline V gene are LGHNA and YNFKEQ. CDR3 length: 14 residues. V was clipped by 3 bases and J by 6 bases, with 11 bases between them. The CDR3 region has the DNA TGTGCCAGCAGCCATCCCGGACTGGATGAAAAACTGTTTTTT. Residues: CASSHPGLDEKLFF.

This clonotype was seen only a few times. The gene calls are TRBV6-5 and TRBJ2-7; D unresolved. CDR3 size: 12 residues. Trimming removed 2 bases from V and 7 bases from J, with 9 bases in between. Per germline, CDR1 MNHEY and CDR2 SVGAGI. This CDR3 is CASSYRAGEQYF. The CDR3 DNA reads as TGTGCCAGCAGTTACAGGGCTGGTGAGCAGTACTTC.

This chain connects TRBV7-2 to TRBJ2-3; 7 bases align to TRBD2. The CDR3 is 16 residues long. Germline V gene data show CDR1 as SGHTA and CDR2 as FQGNSA. Unmatched junction bases numbered 6, after V lost 1 base and J lost 2 bases. The DNA for the CDR3 is TGTGCCAGCAGCTTAGTGGCGGGGAGGGACACAGATACGCAGTATTTT. Its protein is CASSLVAGRDTDTQYF.

This rearrangement joins TRBV4-2 to TRBJ1-2; D unclear. The germline V and J ends were trimmed by 0 bases and 4 bases, with 12 bases remaining between them. This CDR3 spans 15 amino acids. Germline V gene data show CDR1 as LGHNA and CDR2 as YNFKEQ. This CDR3 is CASSQERAGTYGYTF. The CDR3 DNA reads as TGTGCCAGCAGCCAAGAAAGGGCAGGCACCTATGGCTACACCTTC.